Following are 9 T cell receptor beta chains from one sample sequenced in a study of regulatory T cells in long-lasting Graves disease. Regarding time point: newly diagnosed GD, antithyroid drugs for less than 3 months. The TCR library used RNA extracted from PBMCs. HTBI primers from iRepertoire and Arm-PCR of CDR3 regions yielded the TCR beta libraries. TCRdb reprocessed the multiplex PCR reads with MiXCR, giving one entry per CDR3 protein. The repertoire consists of a few hundred thousand distinct CDR3 sequences, with around 17% occurring once and the leading ten covering about 27%. These data are also associated with another study on T cells in Graves' hyperthyroidism and ophthalmopathy.

Sample: peripheral blood mononuclear cells (PBMCs), taken at new diagnosis, from a patient treated with antithyroid drugs. All receptors come from a man aged 40-50 years with Graves disease.

In regard to this clonotype: Relative to the germline gene, one junction end is altered; a read error may explain this. V gene TRBV28 combines with J gene TRBJ1-5; D not certain. The CDR3 extends over 12 amino acids. Germline CDR1 reads MDHEN; CDR2 reads SYDVKM. DNA of the CDR3: TGTGCCATCAGTAATAGCAATCAGCCCCAGCATTTT. It is translated as CAISNSNQPQHF.

The V call is TRBV2, the J call TRBJ2-7, with D possibly matching TRBD2 (5 bases). V lost 4 bases and J 0 bases, leaving 10 bases between the germline ends. The CDR3 runs to 14 residues. Per germline, CDR1 SNHLY and CDR2 FYNNEI. CDR3 in DNA: TGTGCCAGCAGTGCGGGGTTAGGCTCCTACGAGCAGTACTTC. Its translation is CASSAGLGSYEQYF. Variable domain in full (rest from reference TRBV2 and TRBJ2-7): EPEVTQTPSHQVTQMGQEVILRCVPISNHLYFYWYRQILGQKVEFLVSFYNNEISEKSEIFDDQFSVERPDGSNFTLKIRSTKLEDSAMYFCASSAGLGSYEQYFGPGTRLTVT.

This clonotype was recorded many times. The chain combines TRBV18 with TRBJ1-6; D is uncertain. This CDR3 comprises 16 residues. Trimming cost V 2 bases and J 5 bases, with 13 bases left between them. CDR1 and CDR2 (germline): KGHSH, LQKENI. The CDR3 nucleotides are TGTGCCAGCTCACCATCATCGCGGGTTAATAATTCACCCCTCCACTTT. It is translated as CASSPSSRVNNSPLHF.

This clonotype was picked up a small number of times. The chain recombines TRBV28 with TRBJ1-6, with 9 bases matching TRBD1. Per the germline V gene, CDR1 is MDHEN and CDR2 is SYDVKM. This CDR3 comprises 17 residues. Trimming at V came to 5 bases and at J to 7 bases, leaving 12 bases not matched to a gene. The DNA for the CDR3 is TGTGCCAGCAGTCCGGCGGGGGCGGGACAGGGCAATTCACCCCTCCACTTT. Translation: CASSPAGAGQGNSPLHF. Together with reference TRBV28 and TRBJ1-6, the CDR3 gives the full variable domain: DVKVTQSSRYLVKRTGEKVFLECVQDMDHENMFWYRQDPGLGLRLIYFSYDVKMKEKGDIPEGYSVSREKKERFSLILESASTNQTSMYLCASSPAGAGQGNSPLHFGNGTRLTVT.

The chain links TRBV29-1 to TRBJ2-7; D perhaps matches TRBD1 (5 bases). Per germline, CDR1 SQVTM and CDR2 ANQGSEA. V was pared by 5 bases and J by 2 bases, with 16 bases between. The CDR3 consists of 14 residues. The chain's CDR3 is CSVRIPTAPYEQYF. In DNA form, the CDR3 reads TGCAGCGTTAGAATCCCGACAGCCCCCTACGAGCAGTACTTC.

This clonotype was seen many times. The chain is built from TRBV10-3 and TRBJ2-3, with D unclear. The CDR3 consists of 16 residues. CDR1 and CDR2 from the germline V gene are ENHRY and SYGVKD. Between the trimmed V and J ends, which lost 3 bases and 1 base, there was a span of 14 bases. CDR3 sequence reads: CAISEGYRLGTDTQYF. The CDR3 DNA reads TGTGCCATCAGTGAAGGGTACAGACTCGGCACAGATACGCAGTATTTT.

This clonotype has only a few counts. This sequence joins TRBV6-1 and TRBJ2-3; the D gene is possibly TRBD2 (6 bases). The CDR3 consists of 15 residues. Germline V gives CDR1 MNHNS, CDR2 SASEGT. V shed 6 bases and J shed 6 bases, with 19 bases lying between them. The CDR3 nucleotides read TGTGCCAGCAGGAGACCTAGCGCCGGGGGTGATACGCAGTATTTT. Encoded protein: CASRRPSAGGDTQYF.

This clonotype has at least ten counts. The chain links TRBV5-1 to TRBJ1-1; D might be TRBD1 (5 bases). Germline-derived CDR1 and CDR2 are SGHRS and YFSETQ. The CDR3 loop spans 15 amino acids. Trimming pared 0 bases from V and 4 bases from J, leaving 13 bases between. The chain's CDR3 is CASSLAPGSTTEAFF. The CDR3 region has the DNA TGCGCCAGCAGCTTGGCCCCAGGGAGCACCACTGAAGCTTTCTTT.

This clonotype showed up just a few times. The rearrangement links TRBV9 to TRBJ2-5; 9 nucleotides line up with TRBD2. Per germline, CDR1 SGDLS and CDR2 YYNGEE. The J segment lost 0 bases and the V segment lost 5 bases, leaving 2 bases of the junction unmatched. This CDR3 spans 14 amino acids. The CDR3 nucleotides read TGTGCCAGCAGTATAGCGGGGGACCAAGAGACCCAGTACTTC. This translates into CASSIAGDQETQYF.